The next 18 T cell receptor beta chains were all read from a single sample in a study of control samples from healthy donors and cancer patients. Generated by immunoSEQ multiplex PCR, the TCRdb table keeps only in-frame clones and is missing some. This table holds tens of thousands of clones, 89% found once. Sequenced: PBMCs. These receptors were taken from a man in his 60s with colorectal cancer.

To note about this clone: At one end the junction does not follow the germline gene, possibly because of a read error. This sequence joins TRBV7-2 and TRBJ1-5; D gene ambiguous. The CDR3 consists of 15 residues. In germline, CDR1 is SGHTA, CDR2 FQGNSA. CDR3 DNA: TGTGCCAGCAGCTTAGACAGTAATAGCAGTCAGCCCCAGCATTTT. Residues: CASSLDSNSSQPQHF.

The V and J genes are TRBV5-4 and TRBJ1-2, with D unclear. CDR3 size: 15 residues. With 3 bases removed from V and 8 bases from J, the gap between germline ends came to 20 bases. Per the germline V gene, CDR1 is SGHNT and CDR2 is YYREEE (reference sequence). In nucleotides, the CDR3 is TGTGCCAGCAGCTCGAGGCCGGCAGCCCTGTCCGGCTACACCTTC. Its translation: CASSSRPAALSGYTF.

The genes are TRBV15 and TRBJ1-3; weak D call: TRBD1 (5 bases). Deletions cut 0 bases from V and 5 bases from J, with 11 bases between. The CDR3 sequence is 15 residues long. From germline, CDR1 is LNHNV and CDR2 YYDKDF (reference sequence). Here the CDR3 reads CATSREGTGRNTIYF. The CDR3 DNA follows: TGTGCCACCAGCAGAGAAGGGACGGGGAGAAACACCATATATTTT.

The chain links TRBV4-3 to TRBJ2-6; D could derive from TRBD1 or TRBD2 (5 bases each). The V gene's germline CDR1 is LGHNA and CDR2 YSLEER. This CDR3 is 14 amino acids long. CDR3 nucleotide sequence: TGCGCTCCAATGGGGGTGTTCTGGGCCAACGTCCTGACTTTC. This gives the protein CAPMGVFWANVLTF.

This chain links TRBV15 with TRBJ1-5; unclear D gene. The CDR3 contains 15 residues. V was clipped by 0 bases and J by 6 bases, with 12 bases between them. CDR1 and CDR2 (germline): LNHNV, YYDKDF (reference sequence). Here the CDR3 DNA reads TGTGCCACCAGCAGAGAGGGCAGCCAATTTCAGCCCCAGCATTTT. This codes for CATSREGSQFQPQHF.

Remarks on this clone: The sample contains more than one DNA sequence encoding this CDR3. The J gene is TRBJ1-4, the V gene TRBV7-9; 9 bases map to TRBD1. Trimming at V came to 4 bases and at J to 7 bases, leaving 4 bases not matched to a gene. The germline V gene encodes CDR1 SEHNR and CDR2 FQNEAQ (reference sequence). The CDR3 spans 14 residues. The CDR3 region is CASSSGQGREKLFF. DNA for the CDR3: TGTGCCAGCAGCTCCGGACAGGGGCGTGAAAAACTGTTTTTT.

The CDR3 here is CASSLRQGGADTQYF. The CDR3 DNA follows: TGCGCCAGCAGCTTGCGACAGGGGGGTGCAGATACGCAGTATTTT. The chain couples TRBV5-1 to TRBJ2-3; 9 positions agree with TRBD1. This CDR3 has 15 residues. The junction had 4 bases not matched to a gene; V was cut back by 1 base and J by 4 bases. Germline assignment: CDR1 SGHRS and CDR2 YFSETQ.

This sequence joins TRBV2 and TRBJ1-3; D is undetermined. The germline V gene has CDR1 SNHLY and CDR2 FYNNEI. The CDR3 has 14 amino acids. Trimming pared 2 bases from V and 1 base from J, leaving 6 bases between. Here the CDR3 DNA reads TGTGCCAGCAGTGAATGGGGATCTGGAAACACCATATATTTT. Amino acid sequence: CASSEWGSGNTIYF.

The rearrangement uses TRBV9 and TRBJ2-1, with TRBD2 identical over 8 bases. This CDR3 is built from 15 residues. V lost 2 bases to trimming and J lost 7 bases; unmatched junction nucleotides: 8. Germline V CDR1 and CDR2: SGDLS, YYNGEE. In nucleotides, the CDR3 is TGTGCCAGCAGCGTTAGCGGGGCCGAAGGGAATGAGCAGTTCTTC. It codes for CASSVSGAEGNEQFF.

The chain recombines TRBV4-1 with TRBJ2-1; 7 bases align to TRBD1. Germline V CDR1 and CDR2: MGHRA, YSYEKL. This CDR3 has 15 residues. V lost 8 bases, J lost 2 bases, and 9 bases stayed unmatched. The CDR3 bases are TGCGCCAGCTCCTGGACAGGTGGACCCTACAATGAGCAGTTCTTC. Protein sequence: CASSWTGGPYNEQFF.

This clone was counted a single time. CDR3 protein: CASSLATSGVSSYNEQFF. The DNA for the CDR3 is TGTGCCAGCAGCTTAGCCACTAGCGGGGTTAGCTCCTACAATGAGCAGTTCTTC. The chain is built from TRBV7-9 and TRBJ2-1; 10 nucleotides align to TRBD2. The CDR3 loop spans 18 amino acids. Germline trimming cut 0 bases from V and 0 bases from J; bases unmatched to any gene: 5. Germline CDR1 SEHNR, CDR2 FQNEAQ (reference sequence). The full variable domain, with the rest looked up from reference TRBV7-9 and TRBJ2-1, is DTGVSQNPRHKITKRGQNVTFRCDPISEHNRLYWYRQTLGQGPEFLTYFQNEAQLEKSRLLSDRFSAERPKGSFSTLEIQRTEQGDSAMYLCASSLATSGVSSYNEQFFGPGTRLTVL.

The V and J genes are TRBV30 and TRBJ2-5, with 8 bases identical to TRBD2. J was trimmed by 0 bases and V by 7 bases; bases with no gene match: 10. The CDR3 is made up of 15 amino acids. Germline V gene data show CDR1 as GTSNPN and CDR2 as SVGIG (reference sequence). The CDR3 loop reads CAYQRQRGNQETQYF. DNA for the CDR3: TGTGCCTACCAACGGCAGCGGGGGAACCAAGAGACCCAGTACTTC.

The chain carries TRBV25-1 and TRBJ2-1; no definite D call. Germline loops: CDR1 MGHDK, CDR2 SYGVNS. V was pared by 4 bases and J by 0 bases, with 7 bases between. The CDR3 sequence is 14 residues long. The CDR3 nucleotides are TGTGCCAGCAGTGTTATGGACTCCTACAATGAGCAGTTCTTC. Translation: CASSVMDSYNEQFF.

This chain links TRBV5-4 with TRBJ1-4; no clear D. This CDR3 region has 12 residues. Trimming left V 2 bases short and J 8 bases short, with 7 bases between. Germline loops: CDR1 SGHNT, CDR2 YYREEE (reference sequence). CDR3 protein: CASSFGSEKLFF. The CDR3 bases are TGTGCCAGCAGCTTTGGAAGCGAAAAACTGTTTTTT.

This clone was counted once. CDR3 coding DNA: TGTGCCAGCAGTTACTCTGCGCTTTCGGGAGATACGCAGTATTTT. It codes for CASSYSALSGDTQYF. The chain employs TRBV6-5 and TRBJ2-3; D not resolved. The CDR3 loop spans 15 amino acids. CDR1 is MNHEY and CDR2 is SVGAGI in the germline V gene. The V gene lost 0 bases and the J gene lost 5 bases, with 12 bases spanning the gap.

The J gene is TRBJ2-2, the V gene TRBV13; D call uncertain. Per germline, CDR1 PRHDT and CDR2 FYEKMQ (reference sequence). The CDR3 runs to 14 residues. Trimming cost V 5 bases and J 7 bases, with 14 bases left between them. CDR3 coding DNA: TGTGCCAGCAGCCCCGGCACCTCTAACGGGGAGCTGTTTTTT. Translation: CASSPGTSNGELFF.

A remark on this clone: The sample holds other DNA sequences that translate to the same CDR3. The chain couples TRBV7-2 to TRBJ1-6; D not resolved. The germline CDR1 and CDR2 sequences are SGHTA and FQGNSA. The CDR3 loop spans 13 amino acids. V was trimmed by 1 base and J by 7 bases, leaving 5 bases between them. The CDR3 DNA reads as TGTGCCAGCAGCTTAGGAGCGAATTCACCCCTCCACTTT. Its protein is CASSLGANSPLHF.

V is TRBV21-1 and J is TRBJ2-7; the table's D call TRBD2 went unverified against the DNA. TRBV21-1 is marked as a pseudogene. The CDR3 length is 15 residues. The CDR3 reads CAGQGGRRMGYEQYF. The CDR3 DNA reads TGTGCCGGCCAAGGTGGACGGAGGATGGGATACGAGCAGTACTTC.